This is a list of T cell receptor beta chains from one sample in a study of vaccination effects on CD4 cells after COVID-19. Antigens of these TCRs are unknown. Using immunoSEQ multiplex PCR, the repertoire was profiled, and TCRdb retains in-frame clones only, with some absent. Of some 20,000 clones listed, approximately 70% are singletons. The input for sequencing was CD4+ T cells from PBMCs cultured with HCoV-229E spike peptides, taken before COVID-19 vaccination. Receptor source: a human donor who received a COVID-19 vaccine. The CDR3 runs from the conserved cysteine through the conserved F or W. The D gene is left open where the match is weak. Size tells how often a clone was seen (once, few, many) or the class of an expanded clone, and some rows leave it out.

v_call: TRBV7-9
clone_size: -
d_call: -
j_call: TRBJ2-1
cdr3_nt: TGTGCCAGCAGCTTTAGCGAGCTAAACAACAATGAGCAGTTCTTC
cdr3_aa: CASSFSELNNNEQFF

v_call: TRBV9
clone_size: -
d_call: TRBD1
j_call: TRBJ1-3
cdr3_nt: TGTGCCAGCAGCTCACAGGGGGGAATTGGAAACACCATATATTTT
cdr3_aa: CASSSQGGIGNTIYF

v_call: TRBV11-3
clone_size: once
d_call: -
j_call: TRBJ2-2
cdr3_nt: TGTGCCAGCAGTTTAGTAACCGGGGAGCTGTTTTTT
cdr3_aa: CASSLVTGELFF

v_call: TRBV11-2
clone_size: -
d_call: -
j_call: TRBJ2-2
cdr3_nt: TGTGCCAGCAGCTTTGGGGAGCTGTTTTTT
cdr3_aa: CASSFGELFF

v_call: TRBV11-2
clone_size: -
d_call: -
j_call: TRBJ1-2
cdr3_nt: TGTGCCAGCAGCGAGGGGAACTATGGCTACACCTTC
cdr3_aa: CASSEGNYGYTF

v_call: TRBV27
clone_size: -
d_call: -
j_call: TRBJ2-7
cdr3_nt: TGTGCCAGCAGTTTATCGCAAGCAGCTGGCGGAGAGCAGTACTTC
cdr3_aa: CASSLSQAAGGEQYF

v_call: TRBV19
clone_size: -
d_call: -
j_call: TRBJ2-2
cdr3_nt: TGTGCCAGTAGGGAACGTTGGGGGGCGAACACCGGGGAGCTGTTTTTT
cdr3_aa: CASRERWGANTGELFF

v_call: TRBV3-1/TRBV3-2
clone_size: -
d_call: TRBD2
j_call: TRBJ2-1
cdr3_nt: TGTGCCAGCAGCCACGGGACTAGCGGCCTTATGGAGTTCTTC
cdr3_aa: CASSHGTSGLMEFF

v_call: TRBV7-8
clone_size: -
d_call: TRBD2
j_call: TRBJ2-7
cdr3_nt: TGTGCCAGCAGTTCAACCACTACCGGGACTAGCGTACTCTCCTACGAGCAGTACTTC
cdr3_aa: CASSSTTTGTSVLSYEQYF

v_call: TRBV3-1/TRBV3-2
clone_size: -
d_call: -
j_call: TRBJ2-5
cdr3_nt: TGTGCCAGCAGCCAAGCTCTAGGATTCGAGACCCAGTACTTC
cdr3_aa: CASSQALGFETQYF

v_call: TRBV20-1
clone_size: -
d_call: -
j_call: TRBJ1-1
cdr3_nt: TGCAGTGCTAGAGATAGCCCTGAAGCTTTCTTT
cdr3_aa: CSARDSPEAFF

v_call: TRBV10-1
clone_size: -
d_call: TRBD1
j_call: TRBJ1-1
cdr3_nt: TGCGCCAGCAGTACCGGGACAGCTAATTCGCCTGAAGCTTTCTTT
cdr3_aa: CASSTGTANSPEAFF

v_call: TRBV7-9
clone_size: -
d_call: -
j_call: TRBJ1-5
cdr3_nt: TGTGCCAGCAGCTTATACGGAGATCAGCCCCAGCATTTT
cdr3_aa: CASSLYGDQPQHF

v_call: TRBV6-5
clone_size: -
d_call: -
j_call: TRBJ1-2
cdr3_nt: TGTGCCAGCAGTTACGCCAGTAGAATTAACTATGGCTACACCTTC
cdr3_aa: CASSYASRINYGYTF

v_call: TRBV4-1
clone_size: once
d_call: -
j_call: TRBJ2-3
cdr3_nt: TGCGCCAGCAGCCAAGCGTTACGGGAAGATACGCAGTATTTT
cdr3_aa: CASSQALREDTQYF

v_call: TRBV18
clone_size: -
d_call: -
j_call: TRBJ2-1
cdr3_nt: TGTGCCAGCTCACCTCAGGCCTCCTACAATGAGCAGTTCTTC
cdr3_aa: CASSPQASYNEQFF

v_call: TRBV9
clone_size: -
d_call: TRBD1
j_call: TRBJ1-6
cdr3_nt: TGTGCCAGCAGCACTCGACAGGGCCGGGGTTCACCCCTCCACTTT
cdr3_aa: CASSTRQGRGSPLHF

v_call: TRBV14
clone_size: few
d_call: -
j_call: TRBJ2-1
cdr3_nt: TGTGCCAGCAGCCAAAGACCGGATTTCTCCTACAATGAGCAGTTCTTC
cdr3_aa: CASSQRPDFSYNEQFF

v_call: TRBV18
clone_size: -
d_call: -
j_call: TRBJ1-3
cdr3_nt: TGTGCCAGCTCACCACAGGGGTATGACACCATATATTTT
cdr3_aa: CASSPQGYDTIYF

v_call: TRBV7-9
clone_size: -
d_call: TRBD1
j_call: TRBJ1-3
cdr3_nt: TGTGCCAGCACCAGGACAGGGGAGTACTCTGGAAACACCATATATTTT
cdr3_aa: CASTRTGEYSGNTIYF

v_call: TRBV7-2
clone_size: -
d_call: -
j_call: TRBJ2-7
cdr3_nt: TGTGCCAGCAGCCACCCCAGGGGAAGAGGCTACGAGCAGTACTTC
cdr3_aa: CASSHPRGRGYEQYF

v_call: TRBV27
clone_size: -
d_call: -
j_call: TRBJ2-1
cdr3_nt: TGTGCCAGCAGAGGGACTCAATTATACAATGAGCAGTTCTTC
cdr3_aa: CASRGTQLYNEQFF